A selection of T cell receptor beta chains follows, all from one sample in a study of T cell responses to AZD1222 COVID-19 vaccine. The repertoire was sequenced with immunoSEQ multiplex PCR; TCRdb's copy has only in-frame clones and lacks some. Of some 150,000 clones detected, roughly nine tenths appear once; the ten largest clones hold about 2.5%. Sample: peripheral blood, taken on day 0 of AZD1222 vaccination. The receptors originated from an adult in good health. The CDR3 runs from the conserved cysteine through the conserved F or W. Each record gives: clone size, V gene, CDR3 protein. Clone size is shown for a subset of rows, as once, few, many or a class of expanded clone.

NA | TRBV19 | CASSIDGQGADTQYF
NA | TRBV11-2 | CASSVRADGLNTEAFF
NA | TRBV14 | CASSQEHPGELFF
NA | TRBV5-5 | CASSTGPQNTEAFF
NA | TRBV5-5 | CASSGGTEDTEAFF
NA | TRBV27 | CASSPGGNTEAFF
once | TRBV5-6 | CASSPYNIGYGYTF
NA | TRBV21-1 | CASGADTPYEQYF
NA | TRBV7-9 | CASSSSSGTTDTQYF
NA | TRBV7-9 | CASSPYRGNEQFF